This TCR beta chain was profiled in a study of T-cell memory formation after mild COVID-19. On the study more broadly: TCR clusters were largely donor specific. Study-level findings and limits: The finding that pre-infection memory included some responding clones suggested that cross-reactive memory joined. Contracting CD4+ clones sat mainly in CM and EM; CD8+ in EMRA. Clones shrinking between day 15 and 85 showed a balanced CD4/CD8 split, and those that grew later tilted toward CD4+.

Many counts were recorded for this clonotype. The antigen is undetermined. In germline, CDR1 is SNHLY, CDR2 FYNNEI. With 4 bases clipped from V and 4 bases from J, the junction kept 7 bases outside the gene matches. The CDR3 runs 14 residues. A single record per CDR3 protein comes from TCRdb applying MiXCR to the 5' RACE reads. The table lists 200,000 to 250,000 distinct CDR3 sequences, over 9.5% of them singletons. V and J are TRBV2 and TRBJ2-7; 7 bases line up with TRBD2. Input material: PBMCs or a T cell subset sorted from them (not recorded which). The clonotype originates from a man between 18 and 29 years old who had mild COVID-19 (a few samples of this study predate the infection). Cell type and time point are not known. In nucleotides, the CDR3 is TGTGCCAGCAGTGTAGACGGGGGGAAATACGAGCAGTACGTC. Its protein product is CASSVDGGKYEQYV.